The subject of this entry is one T cell receptor (beta chain). What it recognizes is unknown. These data belong to a study of a mutant IDH1 vaccine in newly diagnosed glioma. Study-wide context: Either 4-6 weeks after radiotherapy alone or alongside temozolomide, vaccination was begun. Before enrollment, patients got radiotherapy alone, temozolomide alone, or mostly the combination.

Generated by immunoSEQ multiplex PCR, the TCRdb table keeps only in-frame clones and is missing some. The table shows 25,000 to 40,000 clones, with 60% to 80% occurring only once. The time point here: week 11, during vaccination. In every dose of vaccine, 300 ug of mutant IDH1 20-mer peptide was given alongside topical imiquimod. General study findings and limits: There seemed to be no relation between pseudoprogression and changes in top peripheral T cell clonotypes.

The sample in question was PBMCs, obtained from a glioma patient whose treatment included an IDH1 peptide vaccine. The TCR was taken from a man aged 30 to 39 with glioma.

Here the CDR3 DNA reads TGTGCCAGTTTAGCGGGAAGATGGGAGACCCAGTACTTC. Translating gives CASLAGRWETQYF. The chain links TRBV7-8 to TRBJ2-5; 8 nucleotides align to TRBD2. The CDR3 totals 13 residues. The germline V gene has CDR1 SGHVS and CDR2 FQNEAQ. J lost 5 bases, V lost 9 bases, and 8 bases had no gene match.